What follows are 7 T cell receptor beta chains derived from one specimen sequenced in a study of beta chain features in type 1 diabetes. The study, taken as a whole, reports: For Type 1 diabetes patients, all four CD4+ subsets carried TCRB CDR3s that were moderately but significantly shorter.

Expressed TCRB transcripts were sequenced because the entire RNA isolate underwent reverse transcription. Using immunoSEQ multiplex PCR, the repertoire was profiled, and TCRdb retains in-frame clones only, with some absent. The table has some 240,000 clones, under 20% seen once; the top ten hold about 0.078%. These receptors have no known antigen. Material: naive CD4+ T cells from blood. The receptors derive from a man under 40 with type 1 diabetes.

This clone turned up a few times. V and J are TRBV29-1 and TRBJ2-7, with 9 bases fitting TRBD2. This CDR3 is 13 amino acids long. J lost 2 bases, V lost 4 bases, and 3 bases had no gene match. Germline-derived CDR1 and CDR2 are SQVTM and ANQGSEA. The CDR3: CSVGGLAPYEQYF. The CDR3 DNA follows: TGCAGCGTTGGGGGACTAGCTCCCTACGAGCAGTACTTC.

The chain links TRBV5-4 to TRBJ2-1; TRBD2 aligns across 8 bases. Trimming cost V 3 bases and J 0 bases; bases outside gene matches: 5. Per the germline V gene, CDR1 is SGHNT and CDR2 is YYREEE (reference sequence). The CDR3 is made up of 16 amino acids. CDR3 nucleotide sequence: TGTGCCAGCAGCTCGGTAGCGGGAAGCTCCTACAATGAGCAGTTCTTC. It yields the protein CASSSVAGSSYNEQFF.

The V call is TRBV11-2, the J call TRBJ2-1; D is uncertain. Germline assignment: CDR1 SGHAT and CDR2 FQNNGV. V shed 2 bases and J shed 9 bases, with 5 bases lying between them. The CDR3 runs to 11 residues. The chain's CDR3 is CASSLRAEQFF. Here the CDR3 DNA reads TGTGCCAGCAGCTTAAGGGCTGAGCAGTTCTTC.

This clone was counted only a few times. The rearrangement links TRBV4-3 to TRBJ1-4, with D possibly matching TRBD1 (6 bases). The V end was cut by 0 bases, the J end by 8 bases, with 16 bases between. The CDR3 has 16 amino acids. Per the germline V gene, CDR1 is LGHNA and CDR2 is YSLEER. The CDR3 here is CASSQDLEGGREKLFF. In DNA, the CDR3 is TGCGCCAGCAGCCAAGATCTTGAAGGGGGGAGGGAAAAACTGTTTTTT.

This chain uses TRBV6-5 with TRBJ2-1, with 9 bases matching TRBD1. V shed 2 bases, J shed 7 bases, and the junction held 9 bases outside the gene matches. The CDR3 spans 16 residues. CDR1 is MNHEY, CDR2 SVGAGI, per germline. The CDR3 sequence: CASSYRVGQGKNEQFF. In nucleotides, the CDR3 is TGTGCCAGCAGTTACCGAGTTGGACAGGGGAAGAATGAGCAGTTCTTC.

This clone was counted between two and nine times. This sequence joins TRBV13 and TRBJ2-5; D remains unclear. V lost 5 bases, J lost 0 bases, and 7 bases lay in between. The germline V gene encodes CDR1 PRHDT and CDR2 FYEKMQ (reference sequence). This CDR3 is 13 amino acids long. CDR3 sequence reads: CASSLTYQETQYF. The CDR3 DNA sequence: TGTGCCAGCAGCCTGACGTACCAAGAGACCCAGTACTTC.

Here the CDR3 reads CASSSSYRDNEQFF. The CDR3 nucleotides are TGTGCCAGCAGTTCCTCGTACAGGGACAATGAGCAGTTCTTC. The chain links TRBV6-6 to TRBJ2-1, with D possibly matching TRBD1 (6 bases). The CDR3 totals 14 residues. The V and J ends lost 4 bases and 5 bases respectively, with 12 bases between them. From germline, CDR1 is MNHNY and CDR2 SVGAGI (reference sequence).